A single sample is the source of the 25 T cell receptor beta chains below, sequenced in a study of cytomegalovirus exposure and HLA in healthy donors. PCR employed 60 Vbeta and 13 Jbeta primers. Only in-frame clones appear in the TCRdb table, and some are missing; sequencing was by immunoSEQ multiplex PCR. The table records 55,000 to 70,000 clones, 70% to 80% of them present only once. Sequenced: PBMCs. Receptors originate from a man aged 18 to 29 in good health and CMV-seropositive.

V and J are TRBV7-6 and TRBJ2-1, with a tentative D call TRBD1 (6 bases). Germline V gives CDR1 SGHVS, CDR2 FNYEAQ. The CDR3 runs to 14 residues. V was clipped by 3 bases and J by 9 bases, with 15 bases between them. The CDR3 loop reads CASSLVRQAGEQFF. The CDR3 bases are TGTGCCAGCAGCTTGGTACGACAGGCGGGTGAGCAGTTCTTC.

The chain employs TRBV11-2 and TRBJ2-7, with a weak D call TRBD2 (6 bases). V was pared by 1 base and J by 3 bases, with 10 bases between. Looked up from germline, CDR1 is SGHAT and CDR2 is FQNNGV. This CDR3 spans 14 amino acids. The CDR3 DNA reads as TGTGCCAGCAGCTTAGGGCTAGCGTTCTACGAGCAGTACTTC. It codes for CASSLGLAFYEQYF.

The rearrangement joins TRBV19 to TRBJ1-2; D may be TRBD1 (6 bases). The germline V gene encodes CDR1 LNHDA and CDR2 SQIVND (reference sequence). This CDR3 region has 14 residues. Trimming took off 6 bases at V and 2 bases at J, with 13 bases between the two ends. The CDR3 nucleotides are TGTGCCAGTAGGACAGGCCGTCCGAACTATGGCTACACCTTC. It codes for CASRTGRPNYGYTF.

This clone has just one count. The CDR3 protein is CASSQELGDSTEAFF. The CDR3 DNA sequence: TGTGCCAGCAGCCAAGAGTTAGGGGACTCCACTGAAGCTTTCTTT. The V and J genes are TRBV4-2 and TRBJ1-1; D is perhaps TRBD1 (5 bases). The CDR3 has 15 residues. V lost 0 bases and J lost 4, with 12 bases in between. Germline-derived CDR1 and CDR2 are LGHNA and YNFKEQ.

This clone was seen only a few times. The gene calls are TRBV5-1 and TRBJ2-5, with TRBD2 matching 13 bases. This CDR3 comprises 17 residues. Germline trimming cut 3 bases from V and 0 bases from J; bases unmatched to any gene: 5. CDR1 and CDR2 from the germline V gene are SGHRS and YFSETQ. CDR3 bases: TGCGCCAGCAGCTACGGACTAGCGGGAGTTTACCAAGAGACCCAGTACTTC. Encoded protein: CASSYGLAGVYQETQYF.

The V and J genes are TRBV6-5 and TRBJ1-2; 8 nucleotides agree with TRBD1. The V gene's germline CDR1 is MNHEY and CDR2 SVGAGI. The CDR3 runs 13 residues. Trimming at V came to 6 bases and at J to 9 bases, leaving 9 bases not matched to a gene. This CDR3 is CASSLGQGGSYTF. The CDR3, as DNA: TGTGCCAGCAGCCTCGGACAGGGAGGAAGCTACACCTTC.

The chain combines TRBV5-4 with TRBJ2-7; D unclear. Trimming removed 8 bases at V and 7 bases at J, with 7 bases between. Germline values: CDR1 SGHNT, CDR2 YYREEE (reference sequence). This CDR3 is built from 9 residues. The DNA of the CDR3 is TGTGCCAGGTGTCGGGAGCAGTACTTC. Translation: CARCREQYF.

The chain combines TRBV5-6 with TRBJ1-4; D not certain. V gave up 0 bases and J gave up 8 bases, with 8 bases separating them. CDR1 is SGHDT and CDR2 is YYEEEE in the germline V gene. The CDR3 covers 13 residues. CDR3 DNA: TGTGCCAGCAGCTTGGGGGAGGGAGAAAAACTGTTTTTT. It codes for CASSLGEGEKLFF.

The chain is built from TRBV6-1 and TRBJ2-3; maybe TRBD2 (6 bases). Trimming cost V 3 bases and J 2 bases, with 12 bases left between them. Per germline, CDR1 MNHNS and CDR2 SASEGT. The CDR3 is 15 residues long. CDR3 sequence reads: CASSEGRGATDTQYF. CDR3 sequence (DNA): TGTGCCAGCAGTGAGGGGCGGGGAGCCACAGATACGCAGTATTTT.

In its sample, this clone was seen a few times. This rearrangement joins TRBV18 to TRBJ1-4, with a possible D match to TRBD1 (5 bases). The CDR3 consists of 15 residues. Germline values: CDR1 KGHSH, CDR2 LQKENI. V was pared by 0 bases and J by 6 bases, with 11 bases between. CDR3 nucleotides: TGTGCCAGCTCACCACCGGGCCAGGGTTATGAAAAACTGTTTTTT. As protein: CASSPPGQGYEKLFF.

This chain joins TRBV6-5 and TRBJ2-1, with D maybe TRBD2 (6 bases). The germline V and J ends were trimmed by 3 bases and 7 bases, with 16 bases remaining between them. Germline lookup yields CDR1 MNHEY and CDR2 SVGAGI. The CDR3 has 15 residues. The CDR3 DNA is TGTGCCAGCAGTTATGGGACTTCGAGGCGGAATGAGCAGTTCTTC. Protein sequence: CASSYGTSRRNEQFF.

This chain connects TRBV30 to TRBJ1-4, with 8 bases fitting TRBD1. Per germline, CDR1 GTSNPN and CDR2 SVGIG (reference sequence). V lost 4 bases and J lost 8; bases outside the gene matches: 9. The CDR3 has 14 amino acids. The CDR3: CAWNSGTGSEKLFF. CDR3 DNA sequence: TGTGCCTGGAACTCCGGGACAGGATCCGAAAAACTGTTTTTT.

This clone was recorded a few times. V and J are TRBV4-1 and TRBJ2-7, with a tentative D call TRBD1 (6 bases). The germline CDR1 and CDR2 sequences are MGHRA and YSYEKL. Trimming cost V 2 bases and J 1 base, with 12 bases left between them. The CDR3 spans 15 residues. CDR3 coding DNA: TGCGCCAGCAGCCAAACAGGGATCGGGTCCTACGAGCAGTACTTC. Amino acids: CASSQTGIGSYEQYF.

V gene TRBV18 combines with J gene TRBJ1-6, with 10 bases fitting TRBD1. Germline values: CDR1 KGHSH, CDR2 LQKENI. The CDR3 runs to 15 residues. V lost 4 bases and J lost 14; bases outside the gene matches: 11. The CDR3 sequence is CASSLGTGEVLALHF. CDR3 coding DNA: TGTGCCAGCTCACTAGGGACAGGGGAGGTTTTGGCCCTCCACTTT.

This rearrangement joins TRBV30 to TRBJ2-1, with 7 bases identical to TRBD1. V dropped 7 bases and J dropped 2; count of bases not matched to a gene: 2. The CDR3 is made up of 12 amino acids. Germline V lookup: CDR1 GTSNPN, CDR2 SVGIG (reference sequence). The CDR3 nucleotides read TGTGCCTCGGGACAGCCCTACAATGAGCAGTTCTTC. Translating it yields CASGQPYNEQFF. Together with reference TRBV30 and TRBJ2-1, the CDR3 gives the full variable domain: SQTIHQWPATLVQPVGSPLSLECTVEGTSNPNLYWYRQAAGRGLQLLFYSVGIGQISSEVPQNLSASRPQDRQFILSSKKLLLSDSGFYLCASGQPYNEQFFGPGTRLTVL.

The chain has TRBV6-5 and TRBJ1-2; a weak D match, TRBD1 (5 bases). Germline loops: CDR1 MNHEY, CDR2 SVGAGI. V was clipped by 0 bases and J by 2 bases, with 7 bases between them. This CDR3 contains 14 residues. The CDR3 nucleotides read TGTGCCAGCAGTTACTCGGAGGGGAACTATGGCTACACCTTC. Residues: CASSYSEGNYGYTF.

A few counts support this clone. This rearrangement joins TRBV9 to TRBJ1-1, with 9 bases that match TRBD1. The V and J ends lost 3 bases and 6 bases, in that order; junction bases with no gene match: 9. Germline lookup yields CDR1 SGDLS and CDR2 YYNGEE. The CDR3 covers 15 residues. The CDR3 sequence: CASSALTGGVAEAFF. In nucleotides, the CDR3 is TGTGCCAGCAGCGCCCTTACAGGGGGCGTCGCTGAAGCTTTCTTT.

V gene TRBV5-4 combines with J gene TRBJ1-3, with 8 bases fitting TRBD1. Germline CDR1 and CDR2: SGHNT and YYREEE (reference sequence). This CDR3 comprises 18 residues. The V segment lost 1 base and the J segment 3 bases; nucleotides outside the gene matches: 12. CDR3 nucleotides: TGTGCCAGCAGCTTGAAGGCAGGGGGCGAGGGATTTGGAAACACCATATATTTT. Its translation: CASSLKAGGEGFGNTIYF.

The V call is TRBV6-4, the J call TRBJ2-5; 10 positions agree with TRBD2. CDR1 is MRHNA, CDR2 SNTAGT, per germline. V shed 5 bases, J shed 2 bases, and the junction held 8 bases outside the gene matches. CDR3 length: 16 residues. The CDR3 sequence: CASSPLAGVGQETQYF. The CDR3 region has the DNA TGTGCCAGCAGTCCTCTAGCGGGAGTCGGGCAAGAGACCCAGTACTTC.

In nucleotides, the CDR3 is TGTGCCAGCAGCTTAGCTACAGGGGGAGAGACCCAGTACTTC. This gives the protein CASSLATGGETQYF. The gene calls are TRBV7-8 and TRBJ2-5, with TRBD1 matching over 8 bases. This CDR3 has 14 residues. Per germline, CDR1 SGHVS and CDR2 FQNEAQ. Unmatched junction bases numbered 1, after V lost 0 bases and J lost 4 bases.

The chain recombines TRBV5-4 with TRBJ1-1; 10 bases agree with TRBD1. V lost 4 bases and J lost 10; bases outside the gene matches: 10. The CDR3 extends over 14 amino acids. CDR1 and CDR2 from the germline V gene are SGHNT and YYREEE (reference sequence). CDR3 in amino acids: CASSDETGGRRAFF. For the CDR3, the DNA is TGTGCCAGCAGCGATGAGACAGGGGGCAGAAGAGCTTTCTTT.

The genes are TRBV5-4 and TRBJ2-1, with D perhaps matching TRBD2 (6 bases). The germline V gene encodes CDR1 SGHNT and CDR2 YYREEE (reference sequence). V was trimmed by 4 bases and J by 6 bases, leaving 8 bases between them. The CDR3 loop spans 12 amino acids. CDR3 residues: CASSLGGNEQFF. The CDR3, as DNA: TGTGCCAGCAGCCTGGGAGGCAATGAGCAGTTCTTC. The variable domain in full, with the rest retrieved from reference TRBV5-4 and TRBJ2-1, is ETGVTQSPTHLIKTRGQQVTLRCSSQSGHNTVSWYQQALGQGPQFIFQYYREEENGRGNFPPRFSGLQFPNYSSELNVNALELDDSALYLCASSLGGNEQFFGPGTRLTVL.

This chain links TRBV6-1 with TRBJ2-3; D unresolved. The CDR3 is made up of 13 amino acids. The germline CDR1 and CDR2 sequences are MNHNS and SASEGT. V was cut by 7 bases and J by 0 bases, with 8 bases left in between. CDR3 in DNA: TGTGCCAGCACAAGCCAAAGCACAGATACGCAGTATTTT. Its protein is CASTSQSTDTQYF.

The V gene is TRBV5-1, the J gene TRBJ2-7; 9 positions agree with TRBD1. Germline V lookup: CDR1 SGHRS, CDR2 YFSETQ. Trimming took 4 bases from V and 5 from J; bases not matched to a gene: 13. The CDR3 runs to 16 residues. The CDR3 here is CASSAVSVDRGDEQYF. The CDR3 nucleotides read TGCGCCAGCAGCGCCGTTTCCGTTGACAGGGGGGACGAGCAGTACTTC.

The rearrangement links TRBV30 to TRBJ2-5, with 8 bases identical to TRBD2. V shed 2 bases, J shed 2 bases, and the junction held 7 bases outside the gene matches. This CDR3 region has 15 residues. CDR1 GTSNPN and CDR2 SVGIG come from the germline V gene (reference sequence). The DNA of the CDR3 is TGTGCCTGGAGTCTTAGCGGGGAGCTTCAAGAGACCCAGTACTTC. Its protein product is CAWSLSGELQETQYF.